The sequence of this T cell receptor beta chain was determined in a study of cytotoxic CD8 clonotypes in ibrutinib-treated CLL. This clone was recorded a few times. The CDR3 is 14 amino acids. With 0 bases removed from V and 7 bases from J, the gap between germline ends came to 10 bases. Germline-derived CDR1 and CDR2 are SGHTA and FQGNSA. Libraries were prepared by immunoSEQ multiplex PCR; TCRdb keeps only in-frame clonotypes and omits some of them. The table records 100,000 or so clones, roughly 60% of them present only once. The chain has TRBV7-2 and TRBJ2-1; the D gene could be TRBD1 or TRBD2 (5 bases each). Material: PBMCs, obtained after 24 months of ibrutinib treatment. The clonotype was recovered from a human donor with chronic lymphocytic leukemia. The CDR3 DNA is TGTGCCAGCAGCTTAGCTGGGACGGGTAATGAGCAGTTCTTC. This sequence encodes CASSLAGTGNEQFF.